The subject of this entry is one T cell receptor (beta chain). Its antigen is still unknown. The source of the sample is a study of T cell responses to AZD1222 COVID-19 vaccine. TCRdb's table, derived via immunoSEQ multiplex PCR, lists solely in-frame clones and lacks some. The table records 150,000 or so clones, less than 95% of them present only once. CDR3 size: 15 residues. In germline, CDR1 is WSHSY, CDR2 SAAADI. The ends were cut back, 2 bases at V and 5 bases at J, with 13 bases in the middle. Broader study findings: Spike-specific TCR depth and breadth grew after two AZD1222 doses. Clonal diversity may have been underestimated, and the donors were mostly white British, with more females than males.

V usage is TRBV10-2 and J usage is TRBJ2-1; TRBD2 might be the D (5 bases). This receptor was obtained from an adult who received the AZD1222 COVID-19 vaccine. The input for sequencing was peripheral blood, taken 28 days after the second AZD1222 dose. The CDR3 here is CASSERWGADNEQFF. CDR3 in DNA: TGCGCCAGCAGTGAGAGGTGGGGAGCAGACAATGAGCAGTTCTTC.